This T cell receptor (beta chain) came from a study of vaccination effects on CD4 cells after COVID-19. Findings and limits, study-wide: Within healthy vaccinees, only 1 of 255 vaccine-induced clones displayed cross-reactivity with common cold coronaviruses.

Germline lookup yields CDR1 SEHNR and CDR2 FQNEAQ (reference sequence). V dropped 5 bases and J dropped 1 base, with 9 bases sitting between them. This CDR3 is built from 14 residues. Viral peptide pools were used in the ViraFEST assay to expand antigen-specific CD4+ T cells, and sequencing came afterward. Having been cultured for roughly 9 days, the cells underwent CD4+ T cell isolation. The healthy vaccine recipients, who had no prior SARS-CoV-2 infection, showed negative nucleocapsid antibodies. Cultures had half their medium replaced with IL-2 medium on days 3 and 7. Libraries were prepared by immunoSEQ multiplex PCR; TCRdb keeps only in-frame clonotypes and omits some of them. Of about 41,000 clones listed, approximately 80% are singletons. This clone has more than one count but fewer than ten. Its antigen is currently unknown.

The TCR was taken from a human donor who received a COVID-19 vaccine. Sequenced material: CD4+ T cells from PBMCs cultured with HCoV-NL63 spike peptides, taken before COVID-19 vaccination. J is TRBJ1-3 and V is TRBV7-9; tentative D call: TRBD1 (5 bases). The CDR3 DNA reads TGTGCCAGCAGCCTAGGGACTTCTGGAAACACCATATATTTT. Encoded protein: CASSLGTSGNTIYF.